This TCR beta chain appears in the sequencing data of a study of T cells in Graves' hyperthyroidism and ophthalmopathy. Study results and caveats: Ophthalmopathy, as predicted by the model, came a median approximately 5.9 months after the prediction.

This clonotype has at least ten counts. Its antigen remains unidentified. RNA transcripts provided the source from which TCR beta CDR3 regions were amplified. Carried out on the TCR CDR3, a first-round RT-PCR used the HTBI primer set. TCRdb reprocessed the multiplex PCR reads with MiXCR, giving one entry per CDR3 protein. The table shows fewer than 550,000 distinct CDR3 sequences, with approximately 24% occurring only once. Germline V gene lookup returns CDR1 LNHDA and CDR2 SQIVND (reference sequence). Unmatched junction bases numbered 6, after V lost 3 bases and J lost 5 bases. The CDR3 covers 14 residues.

The sample was blood. The receptor's source is a woman aged 30 to 39 with Graves' ophthalmopathy. The chain recombines TRBV19 with TRBJ1-1; 7 nucleotides match TRBD1. The DNA for the CDR3 is TGTGCCAGTAGTATTGATCGGGGACAGACTGAAGCTTTCTTT. Translating it yields CASSIDRGQTEAFF.